These T cell receptor beta chains were read from a single sample in a study of blood T cell repertoires in COVID-19. Data came from immunoSEQ multiplex PCR; TCRdb stores just in-frame clones and leaves some out. Counted here are more than 110,000 clones, over 60% occurring once; the ten biggest clones make up roughly 4.7%. What was sequenced was peripheral blood. Source of these receptors: a woman older than 75 with active or convalescent COVID-19. Each CDR3 is given with its conserved first and last residue. The D gene is left open where the match is weak. The size entry is marked missing in some rows and otherwise reads once, few, many or a size class.

>-|-|TRBV7-3|TRBJ2-1
CASSLTQSSYNEQFF
TGTGCCAGCAGCTTAACGCAGTCCTCCTACAATGAGCAGTTCTTC
>-|TRBD1|TRBV7-9|TRBJ1-5
CASSLGLGTGSQPQHF
TGTGCCAGCAGCTTAGGTCTGGGGACAGGGTCCCAGCCCCAGCATTTT
>-|-|TRBV27|TRBJ2-7
CASRRTARYEQYF
TGTGCCAGCCGCCGGACAGCTCGTTACGAGCAGTACTTC
>-|-|TRBV5-1|TRBJ1-2
CASSTRQFSGSGYTF
TGCGCCAGCAGCACAAGACAGTTCTCTGGTTCCGGCTACACCTTC
>-|TRBD1|TRBV5-1|TRBJ1-2
CASSLARTGIDYGYTF
TGCGCCAGCAGCTTGGCCAGGACAGGGATTGATTATGGCTACACCTTC
>few|-|TRBV5-5|TRBJ1-2
CASSPEVRTDGYTF
TGTGCCAGCAGCCCTGAAGTGAGAACCGATGGCTACACCTTC
>-|-|TRBV5-8|TRBJ2-2
CASSRDRSGELFF
TGTGCCAGCAGCCGGGATAGGTCCGGGGAGCTGTTTTTT
>-|-|TRBV7-9|TRBJ1-1
CASTLGGASTEAFF
TGTGCCAGCACTCTCGGGGGGGCGAGTACTGAAGCTTTCTTT
>-|TRBD1|TRBV4-1|TRBJ1-5
CASSQESTLQGAQHF
TGCGCCAGCAGCCAAGAGTCGACGCTACAGGGGGCCCAGCATTTT
>-|-|TRBV5-1|TRBJ2-7
CASSVDLTGISSYEQYF
TGCGCCAGCAGCGTGGACCTAACAGGTATATCCTCCTACGAGCAGTACTTC
>-|TRBD1|TRBV2|TRBJ2-1
CASSGQGLGAYNEQFF
TGTGCCAGCAGCGGACAGGGGTTAGGGGCCTACAATGAGCAGTTCTTC
>-|TRBD1|TRBV10-3|TRBJ1-5
CAIRDRGGEPQHF
TGTGCCATCAGAGACAGGGGGGGGGAGCCCCAGCATTTT
>-|TRBD1|TRBV4-1|TRBJ1-3
CASSQGQGPLSGNTIYF
TGCGCCAGCAGCCAGGGACAGGGGCCCCTCTCTGGAAACACCATATATTTT
>-|-|TRBV13|TRBJ2-7
CASSSTGDEQYF
TGTGCCAGCAGCTCCACGGGGGACGAGCAGTACTTC
>-|TRBD1|TRBV5-6|TRBJ1-2
CASSLQGARGYTF
TGTGCCAGCAGCTTGCAGGGGGCGAGGGGCTACACCTTC
>-|-|TRBV18|TRBJ1-1
CASSQDSMNTEAFF
TGTGCCAGCTCACAGGACAGTATGAACACTGAAGCTTTCTTT
>-|TRBD1|TRBV19|TRBJ2-7
CASQEGQGAYEQYF
TGTGCCAGCCAAGAGGGACAGGGGGCCTACGAGCAGTACTTC
>-|-|TRBV18|TRBJ2-2
CASSPAGSTGELFF
TGTGCCAGCTCACCCGCGGGGTCCACCGGGGAGCTGTTTTTT